The 6 T cell receptor beta chains given below trace back to one sample, sequenced in a study of shared clonotypes between healthy human individuals. Assay used: immunoSEQ multiplex PCR; TCRdb lists only in-frame clones, some missing. The sample holds 2 million or so clones; 90% to 95% are singletons and the top ten take 0.1% to 0.15%. The sequenced sample was naive CD4+ T cells sorted from blood. Subset denoted: CD45RA+ positively selected. The source of these receptors is a young man in good health.

J is TRBJ2-7 and V is TRBV6-1; TRBD2 matches at 14 bases. Unmatched junction bases numbered 1, after V lost 6 bases and J lost 6 bases. The CDR3 totals 13 residues. Looked up from germline, CDR1 is MNHNS and CDR2 is SASEGT. CDR3 sequence reads: CASRGLAGGEQYF. The DNA of the CDR3 is TGTGCCAGCAGAGGACTAGCGGGAGGCGAGCAGTACTTC.

The chain employs TRBV7-9 and TRBJ1-2; 7 nucleotides match TRBD1. The CDR3 contains 15 residues. The V and J ends lost 2 bases and 8 bases, in that order; junction bases with no gene match: 11. Germline CDR1 is SEHNR and CDR2 is FQNEAQ (reference sequence). The CDR3 DNA is TGTGCCAGCAGCTTAAAGGGGGCCTCATTTTTCGGCTACACCTTC. Translation: CASSLKGASFFGYTF.

The rearrangement uses TRBV7-8 and TRBJ2-3, with 12 nucleotides matching TRBD2. The germline CDR1 and CDR2 sequences are SGHVS and FQNEAQ. CDR3 length equals 17 residues. Unmatched junction bases numbered 10, after V lost 5 bases and J lost 4 bases. CDR3 DNA: TGTGCCAGCAGCCCACGACTAGCGGGAGAGCAGGCAGATACGCAGTATTTT. Protein: CASSPRLAGEQADTQYF.

This chain connects TRBV6-1 to TRBJ1-2; weak D call: TRBD1 (6 bases). This CDR3 spans 16 amino acids. The V gene lost 1 base and the J gene lost 2 bases, with 14 bases spanning the gap. Germline CDR1 reads MNHNS; CDR2 reads SASEGT. The CDR3 nucleotides read TGTGCCAGCAGTGAAGGGGCTGGACAGAGAAACTATGGCTACACCTTC. Encoded protein: CASSEGAGQRNYGYTF.

The CDR3 is CASSLMGLQKNEQFF. CDR3 sequence (DNA): TGCGCCAGCAGCCTTATGGGACTACAAAAGAATGAGCAGTTCTTC. This rearrangement joins TRBV5-1 to TRBJ2-1; TRBD2 agrees at 7 bases. Germline V gene sequence: CDR1 SGHRS, CDR2 YFSETQ. CDR3 length equals 15 residues. The trim removed 4 bases at V and 7 bases at J, leaving 11 bases unmatched.

The chain has TRBV27 and TRBJ1-1; the D gene is possibly TRBD1 (6 bases). This CDR3 has 14 residues. V was trimmed by 4 bases and J by 6 bases, leaving 15 bases between them. Germline CDR1 is MNHEY and CDR2 is SMNVEV (reference sequence). The DNA of the CDR3 is TGTGCCAGCAGTTCGCTCAACAGGGAAGCTGAAGCTTTCTTT. It is translated as CASSSLNREAEAFF.